The present TCR beta chain was sequenced within a study of neoadjuvant anti-PD-1 for oral cavity cancer. About the research overall: Most patients had three to four biweekly doses of 3 mg/kg nivolumab before resection. Non-progressing patients received a fourth nivolumab dose near day 43, then surgery on days 50-56.

Measured with immunoSEQ multiplex PCR; TCRdb has only the in-frame clones, and not every one. The sample lists 30,000 to 40,000 clones, approximately 90% occurring once. This receptor was identified in a person aged 35-80 years with oral cavity squamous cell carcinoma. The source material was PBMCs, sampled before nivolumab (anti-PD-1) treatment.

The CDR3 nucleotides are TGTGCCAGCAGTTTGTTCGGGGGAAAAGAGACCCAGTACTTC. It yields the protein CASSLFGGKETQYF. The rearrangement uses TRBV28 and TRBJ2-5; D possibly corresponds to TRBD2 (6 bases). Germline V gives CDR1 MDHEN, CDR2 SYDVKM. V was trimmed by 3 bases and J by 3 bases, leaving 11 bases between them. The CDR3 loop spans 14 amino acids.